These 20 T cell receptor beta chains share one sample of origin, sequenced in a study of CD4+ T cells in melanoma. The assay was immunoSEQ multiplex PCR, and TCRdb's table has in-frame clones only and misses some. The sample holds approximately 10,000 clones, approximately 67% seen once. Sample: cells from a culture (not recorded whether cultured in vitro). The origin of the receptors is a human donor with melanoma.

The chain couples TRBV9 to TRBJ1-6; the match to TRBD1 covers 9 bases. J gave up 9 bases and V 0 bases, and 1 base lay outside the gene matches. Germline assignment: CDR1 SGDLS and CDR2 YYNGEE. The CDR3 totals 14 residues. CDR3 residues: CASSVGTGASPLHF. In nucleotides, the CDR3 is TGTGCCAGCAGCGTAGGGACAGGGGCTTCACCCCTCCACTTT.

The chain uses TRBV19 and TRBJ2-5; D is possibly TRBD1 or TRBD2 (5 bases each). Germline V gene lookup returns CDR1 LNHDA and CDR2 SQIVND (reference sequence). Trimming shortened V by 6 bases and J by 7 bases, and 15 bases separated the two germline ends. The CDR3 covers 13 residues. The CDR3 spells CASSPGPGRTQYF. The CDR3 coding sequence is TGTGCCAGTAGCCCGGGGCCGGGAAGGACCCAGTACTTC.

The chain links TRBV30 to TRBJ2-3, with D uncertain. The V gene's germline CDR1 is GTSNPN and CDR2 SVGIG (reference sequence). V gave up 2 bases and J gave up 2 bases, with 8 bases separating them. CDR3 length: 13 residues. The CDR3: CAWSRANTDTQYF. CDR3 DNA: TGTGCCTGGAGTCGGGCCAACACAGATACGCAGTATTTT.

The chain has TRBV4-1 and TRBJ2-5; D ambiguous. There are 14 residues in the CDR3. The germline gives CDR1 MGHRA, CDR2 YSYEKL. Trimming removed 2 bases at V and 2 bases at J, with 9 bases between. CDR3: CASSQIRHQETQYF. In DNA, the CDR3 is TGCGCCAGCAGCCAAATTCGCCATCAAGAGACCCAGTACTTC.

This chain links TRBV6-1 with TRBJ2-5, with D uncertain. The CDR3 has 14 amino acids. CDR1 MNHNS and CDR2 SASEGT come from the germline V gene. V was shortened by 2 bases and J by 4 bases, with 11 bases between the two germline ends. In DNA, the CDR3 is TGTGCCAGCAGTGAACTTACAAAGTCAGAGACCCAGTACTTC. Translated, it gives CASSELTKSETQYF.

This clone was found once. This sequence joins TRBV5-1 and TRBJ1-1, with D maybe TRBD1 (6 bases). Trimming cost V 9 bases and J 2 bases, with 20 bases left between them. Germline CDR1 SGHRS, CDR2 YFSETQ. This CDR3 contains 15 residues. The CDR3 nucleotides read TGCGCCACCTGGACGATACAGGGAGCTAACACTGAAGCTTTCTTT. It translates to CATWTIQGANTEAFF. Full variable domain (remainder filled in from reference TRBV5-1 and TRBJ1-1): KAGVTQTPRYLIKTRGQQVTLSCSPISGHRSVSWYQQTPGQGLQFLFEYFSETQRNKGNFPGRFSGRQFSNSRSEMNVSTLELGDSALYLCATWTIQGANTEAFFGQGTRLTVV.

The chain has TRBV7-2 and TRBJ2-5; 8 bases align to TRBD2. The J segment lost 1 base and the V segment lost 5 bases, leaving 6 bases of the junction unmatched. This CDR3 is built from 15 residues. Looked up from germline, CDR1 is SGHTA and CDR2 is FQGNSA. The CDR3 region is CASSPMAGGQETQYF. CDR3 sequence (DNA): TGTGCCAGCAGCCCTATGGCGGGGGGCCAAGAGACCCAGTACTTC.

This chain's CDR3 is CASSFGRVGLNTEAFF. CDR3 bases: TGTGCCAGCAGTTTCGGCAGGGTGGGCTTGAACACTGAAGCTTTCTTT. The chain has TRBV28 and TRBJ1-1, with D perhaps matching TRBD1 (5 bases). The ends were cut back, 3 bases at V and 0 bases at J, with 14 bases in the middle. The CDR3 contains 16 residues. Per the germline V gene, CDR1 is MDHEN and CDR2 is SYDVKM.

The chain is built from TRBV6-1 and TRBJ2-7, with D possibly matching TRBD1 (5 bases). The germline gives CDR1 MNHNS, CDR2 SASEGT. The ends were cut back, 2 bases at V and 3 bases at J, with 11 bases in the middle. The CDR3 has 14 residues. The CDR3 region is CASSERGEYYEQYF. In DNA form, the CDR3 reads TGTGCCAGCAGTGAAAGGGGCGAATACTACGAGCAGTACTTC.

V and J are TRBV7-9 and TRBJ2-1; 8 positions agree with TRBD2. This CDR3 comprises 15 residues. V lost 5 bases, J lost 3 bases, and 6 bases stayed unmatched. Per the germline V gene, CDR1 is SEHNR and CDR2 is FQNEAQ (reference sequence). CDR3 protein: CASSPEAGVYNEQFF. The CDR3, as DNA: TGTGCCAGCAGCCCTGAAGCGGGGGTCTACAATGAGCAGTTCTTC.

The chain carries TRBV11-2 and TRBJ2-3; either TRBD1 or TRBD2 may fit D (5 bases each). V was shortened by 3 bases and J by 6 bases, with 16 bases between the two germline ends. CDR1 and CDR2 from the germline V gene are SGHAT and FQNNGV. The CDR3 sequence is 15 residues long. This CDR3 is CASSFGTDRGDTQYF. In nucleotides, the CDR3 is TGTGCCAGCAGCTTCGGGACCGATCGGGGCGATACGCAGTATTTT.

This chain uses TRBV5-6 with TRBJ1-1; D remains ambiguous. With 4 bases removed from V and 0 bases from J, the gap between germline ends came to 13 bases. Germline lookup yields CDR1 SGHDT and CDR2 YYEEEE. This CDR3 comprises 15 residues. CDR3 DNA sequence: TGTGCCAGCAGCCCAGGCAGTCTGATGAACACTGAAGCTTTCTTT. This translates into CASSPGSLMNTEAFF.

This clone was picked up a small number of times. V gene TRBV5-8 combines with J gene TRBJ1-6; D unclear. The length of the CDR3 is 14 residues. Germline loops: CDR1 SGHTS, CDR2 YDEGEE. V dropped 4 bases and J dropped 3 bases, with 8 bases sitting between them. This chain's CDR3 is CASSPGGYNSPLHF. Here the CDR3 DNA reads TGTGCCAGCAGCCCGGGAGGCTATAATTCACCCCTCCACTTT.

V gene TRBV19 combines with J gene TRBJ2-1; the match to TRBD2 covers 13 bases. Germline loops: CDR1 LNHDA, CDR2 SQIVND (reference sequence). V dropped 0 bases and J dropped 8; count of bases not matched to a gene: 10. This CDR3 is built from 18 residues. The CDR3 is CASSIDRFTSGGVYEQFF. CDR3 coding DNA: TGTGCCAGTAGTATAGATCGGTTCACTAGCGGGGGGGTCTATGAGCAGTTCTTC.

The chain links TRBV11-2 to TRBJ2-5; 8 bases are a match to TRBD2. Germline-derived CDR1 and CDR2 are SGHAT and FQNNGV. The CDR3 has 14 amino acids. Trimming at V came to 2 bases and at J to 1 base, leaving 0 bases not matched to a gene. CDR3 bases: TGTGCCAGCAGCTTACTAGCGGGCCAAGAGACCCAGTACTTC. Amino acids: CASSLLAGQETQYF.

J is TRBJ2-7 and V is TRBV6-5, with D hard to call. This CDR3 has 12 amino acids. Between the trimmed V and J ends, which lost 5 bases and 6 bases, there was a span of 11 bases. Germline V CDR1 and CDR2: MNHEY, SVGAGI. The CDR3 loop is CASSADMGEQYF. The CDR3 coding sequence is TGTGCCAGCAGTGCCGACATGGGCGAGCAGTACTTC.

J is TRBJ2-5 and V is TRBV18; no firm D call. Per the germline V gene, CDR1 is KGHSH and CDR2 is LQKENI. Deletions cut 0 bases from V and 1 base from J, with 12 bases between. This CDR3 has 16 residues. The CDR3 nucleotides are TGTGCCAGCTCACCACCCAACGGCCGACCCCAAGAGACCCAGTACTTC. Encoded protein: CASSPPNGRPQETQYF.

This clone came up a few times. Its ends do not fully match the called genes, so a read error is possible. This same CDR3 is encoded by further DNA sequences in the sample. This sequence joins TRBV4-1 and TRBJ1-6; D remains ambiguous. CDR1 and CDR2 from the germline V gene are MGHRA and YSYEKL. CDR3 length: 12 residues. CDR3 loop: CASSRGNSPLHF. The CDR3 DNA reads as TGCGCCAGCAGCCGCGGGAATTCCCCCCTCCACTTT.

This clone was picked up one time. V gene TRBV4-1 combines with J gene TRBJ1-3; TRBD1 matches 7 bases. V lost 3 bases and J lost 4; bases outside the gene matches: 12. Germline CDR1 is MGHRA and CDR2 is YSYEKL. This CDR3 is 17 amino acids long. The chain's CDR3 is CASSHPTGSMRGNTIYF. The CDR3 bases are TGCGCCAGCAGCCATCCGACAGGGAGTATGAGGGGAAACACCATATATTTT.

V usage is TRBV5-1 and J usage is TRBJ2-7; D gene ambiguous. This CDR3 has 15 amino acids. Trimming stripped 2 bases from V and 3 bases from J, with 15 bases between. Germline V gives CDR1 SGHRS, CDR2 YFSETQ. The CDR3, as DNA: TGCGCCAGCAGCTTAAACCAAAACCCGGGCTACGAGCAGTACTTC. This gives the protein CASSLNQNPGYEQYF.